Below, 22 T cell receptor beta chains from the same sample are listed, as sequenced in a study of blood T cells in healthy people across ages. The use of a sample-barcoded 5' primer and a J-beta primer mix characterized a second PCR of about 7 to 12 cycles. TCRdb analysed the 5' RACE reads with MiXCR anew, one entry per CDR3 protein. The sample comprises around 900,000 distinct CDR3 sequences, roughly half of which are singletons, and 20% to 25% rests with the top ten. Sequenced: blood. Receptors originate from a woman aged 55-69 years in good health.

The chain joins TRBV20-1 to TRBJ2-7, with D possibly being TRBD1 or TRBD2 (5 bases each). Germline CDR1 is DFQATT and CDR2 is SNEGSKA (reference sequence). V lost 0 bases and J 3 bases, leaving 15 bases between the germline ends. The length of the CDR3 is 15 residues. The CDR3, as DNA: TGCAGTGCTAGAGATTCCGGGACGGCTAGCTACGAGCAGTACTTC. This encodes CSARDSGTASYEQYF.

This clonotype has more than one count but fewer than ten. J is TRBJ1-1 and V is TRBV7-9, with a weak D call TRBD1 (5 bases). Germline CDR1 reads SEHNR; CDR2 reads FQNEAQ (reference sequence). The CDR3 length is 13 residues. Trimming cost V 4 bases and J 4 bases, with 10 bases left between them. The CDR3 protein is CASSSQGGTEAFF. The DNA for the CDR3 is TGTGCCAGCAGCTCCCAGGGTGGCACTGAAGCTTTCTTT.

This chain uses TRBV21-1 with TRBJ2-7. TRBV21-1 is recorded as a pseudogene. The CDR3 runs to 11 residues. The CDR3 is CAARGSYEQYF. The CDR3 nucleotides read TGTGCCGCAAGGGGTTCCTACGAGCAGTACTTC.

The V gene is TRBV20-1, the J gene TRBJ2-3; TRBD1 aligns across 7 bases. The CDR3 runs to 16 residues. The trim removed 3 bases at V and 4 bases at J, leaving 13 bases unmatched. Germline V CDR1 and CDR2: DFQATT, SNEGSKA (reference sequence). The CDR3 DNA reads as TGCAGTGCTAGCGTTTTTCGGGGACAGAAGGCAGATACGCAGTATTTT. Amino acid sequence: CSASVFRGQKADTQYF.

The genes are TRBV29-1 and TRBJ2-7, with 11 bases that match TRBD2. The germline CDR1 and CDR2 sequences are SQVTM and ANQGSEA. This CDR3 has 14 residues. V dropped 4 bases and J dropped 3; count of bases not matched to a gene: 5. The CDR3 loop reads CSVALAGGDYEQYF. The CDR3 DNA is TGCAGCGTTGCTCTAGCGGGAGGAGACTACGAGCAGTACTTC.

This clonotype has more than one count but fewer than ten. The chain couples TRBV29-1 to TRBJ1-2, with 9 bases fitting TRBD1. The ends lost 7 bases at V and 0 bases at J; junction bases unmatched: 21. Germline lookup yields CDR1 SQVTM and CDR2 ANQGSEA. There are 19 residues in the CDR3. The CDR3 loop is CSARTGVSFSDKANYGYTF. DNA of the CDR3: TGCAGCGCTAGGACAGGGGTGAGCTTCTCGGACAAGGCTAACTATGGCTACACCTTC.

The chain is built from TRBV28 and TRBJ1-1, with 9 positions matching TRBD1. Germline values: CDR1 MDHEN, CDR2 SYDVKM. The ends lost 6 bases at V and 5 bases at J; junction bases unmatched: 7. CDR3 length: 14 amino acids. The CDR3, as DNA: TGTGCCAGCAGATTAGGACAGGGGAAAACTGAAGCTTTCTTT. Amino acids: CASRLGQGKTEAFF.

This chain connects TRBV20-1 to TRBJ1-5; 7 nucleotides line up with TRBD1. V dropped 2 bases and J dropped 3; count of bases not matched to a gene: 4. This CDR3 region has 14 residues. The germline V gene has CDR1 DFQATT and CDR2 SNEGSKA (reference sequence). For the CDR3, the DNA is TGCAGTGCTAGAAGAGGACAGGACAATCAGCCCCAGCATTTT. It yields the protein CSARRGQDNQPQHF.

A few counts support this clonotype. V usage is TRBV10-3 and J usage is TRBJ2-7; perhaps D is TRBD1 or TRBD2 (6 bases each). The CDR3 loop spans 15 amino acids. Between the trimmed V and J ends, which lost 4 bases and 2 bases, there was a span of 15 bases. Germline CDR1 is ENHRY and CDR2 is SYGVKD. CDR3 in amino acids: CAISGREDRAYEQYF. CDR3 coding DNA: TGTGCCATCAGTGGGAGGGAGGACAGAGCCTACGAGCAGTACTTC.

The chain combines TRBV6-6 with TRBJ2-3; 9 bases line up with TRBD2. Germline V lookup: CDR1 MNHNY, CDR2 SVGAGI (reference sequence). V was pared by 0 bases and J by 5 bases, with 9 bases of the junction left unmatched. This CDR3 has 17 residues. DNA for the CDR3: TGTGCCAGCAGTTACTCGACCCCCAGCGGGGGGAAAGATACGCAGTATTTT. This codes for CASSYSTPSGGKDTQYF.

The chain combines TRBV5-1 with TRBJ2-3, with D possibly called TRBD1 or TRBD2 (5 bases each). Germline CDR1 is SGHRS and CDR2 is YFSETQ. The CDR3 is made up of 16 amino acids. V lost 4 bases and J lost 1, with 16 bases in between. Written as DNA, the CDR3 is TGCGCCAGCAGCCGCCAGGGAGAGATAGGCACAGATACGCAGTATTTT. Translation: CASSRQGEIGTDTQYF.

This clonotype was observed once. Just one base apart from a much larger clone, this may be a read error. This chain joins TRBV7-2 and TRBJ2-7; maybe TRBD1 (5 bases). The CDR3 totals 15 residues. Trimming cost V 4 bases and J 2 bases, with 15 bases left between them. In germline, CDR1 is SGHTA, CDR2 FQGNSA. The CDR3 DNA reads TGTGCCAGCAGCTCAGAAACAGGTAGTGCCTACGAGCAGTACTTC. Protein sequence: CASSSETGSAYEQYF.

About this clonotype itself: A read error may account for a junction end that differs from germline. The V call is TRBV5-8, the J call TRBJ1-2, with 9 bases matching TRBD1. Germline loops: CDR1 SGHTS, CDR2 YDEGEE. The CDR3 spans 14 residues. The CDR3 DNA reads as TGTGCCAGCAGCTCGGACAGGGGAACCTCTGGCCACACCTTC. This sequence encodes CASSSDRGTSGHTF.

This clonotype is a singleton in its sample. The DNA for the CDR3 is TGCGCCAGCAGCCGTCAGGGGGCTTCATCGGACGAGCAGTACTTC. Translating gives CASSRQGASSDEQYF. The chain uses TRBV4-1 and TRBJ2-4; 8 bases agree with TRBD1. The J call may be in error: the DNA end matches TRBJ2-7 better. CDR1 is MGHRA and CDR2 is YSYEKL in the germline V gene. The CDR3 sequence is 15 residues long.

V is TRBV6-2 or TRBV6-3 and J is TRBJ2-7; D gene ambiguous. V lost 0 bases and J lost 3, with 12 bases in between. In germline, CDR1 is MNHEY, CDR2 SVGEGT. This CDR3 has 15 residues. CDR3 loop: CASSYSRVSDYEQYF. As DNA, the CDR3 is TGTGCCAGCAGTTACTCGAGAGTAAGCGACTACGAGCAGTACTTC.

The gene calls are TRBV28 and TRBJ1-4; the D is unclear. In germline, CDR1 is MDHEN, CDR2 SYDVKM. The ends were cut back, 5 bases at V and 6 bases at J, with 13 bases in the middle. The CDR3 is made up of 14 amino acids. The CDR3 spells CASSQVGSDEKLFF. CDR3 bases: TGTGCCAGCAGTCAGGTCGGTTCGGATGAAAAACTGTTTTTT.

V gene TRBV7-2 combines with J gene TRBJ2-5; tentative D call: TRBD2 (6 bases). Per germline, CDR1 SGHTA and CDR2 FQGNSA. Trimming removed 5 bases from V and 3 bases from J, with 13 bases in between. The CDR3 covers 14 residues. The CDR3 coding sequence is TGTGCCAGCAGCATGGGGGGACCCGAAGAGACCCAGTACTTC. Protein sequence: CASSMGGPEETQYF.

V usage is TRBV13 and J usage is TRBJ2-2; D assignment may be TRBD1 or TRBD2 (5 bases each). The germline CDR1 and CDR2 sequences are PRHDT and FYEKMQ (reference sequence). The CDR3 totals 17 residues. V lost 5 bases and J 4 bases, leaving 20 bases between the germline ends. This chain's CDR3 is CASSLYSGPLLTGELFF. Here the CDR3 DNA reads TGTGCCAGCAGCCTGTACTCGGGACCGCTACTCACCGGGGAGCTGTTTTTT.

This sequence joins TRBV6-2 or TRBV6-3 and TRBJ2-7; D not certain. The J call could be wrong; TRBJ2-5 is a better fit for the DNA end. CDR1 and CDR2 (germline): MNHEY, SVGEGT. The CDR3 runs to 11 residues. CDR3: CASSPFETQYF. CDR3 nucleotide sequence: TGTGCCAGCAGTCCGTTTGAGACCCAGTACTTC.

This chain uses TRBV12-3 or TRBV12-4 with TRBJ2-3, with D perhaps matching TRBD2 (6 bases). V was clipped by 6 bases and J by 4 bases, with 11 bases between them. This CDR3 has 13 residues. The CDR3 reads CASREGGADTQYF. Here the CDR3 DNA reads TGTGCCAGCAGGGAGGGCGGGGCAGATACGCAGTATTTT.

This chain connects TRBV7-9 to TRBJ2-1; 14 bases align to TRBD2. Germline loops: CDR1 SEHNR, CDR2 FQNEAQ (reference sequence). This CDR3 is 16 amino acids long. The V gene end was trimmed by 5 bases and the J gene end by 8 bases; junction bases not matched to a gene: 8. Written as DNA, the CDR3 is TGTGCCAGCAGCGTTACCGGGACTAGCGGGAGCTATGAGCAGTTCTTC. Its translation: CASSVTGTSGSYEQFF.

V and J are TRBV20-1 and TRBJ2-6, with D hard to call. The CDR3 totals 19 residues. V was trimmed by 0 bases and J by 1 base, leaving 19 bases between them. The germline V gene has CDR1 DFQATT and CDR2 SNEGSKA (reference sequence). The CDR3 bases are TGCAGTGCTAGAGATCGTAGCCGCCCCCACCTTTCTGGGGCCAACGTCCTGACTTTC. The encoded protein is CSARDRSRPHLSGANVLTF.